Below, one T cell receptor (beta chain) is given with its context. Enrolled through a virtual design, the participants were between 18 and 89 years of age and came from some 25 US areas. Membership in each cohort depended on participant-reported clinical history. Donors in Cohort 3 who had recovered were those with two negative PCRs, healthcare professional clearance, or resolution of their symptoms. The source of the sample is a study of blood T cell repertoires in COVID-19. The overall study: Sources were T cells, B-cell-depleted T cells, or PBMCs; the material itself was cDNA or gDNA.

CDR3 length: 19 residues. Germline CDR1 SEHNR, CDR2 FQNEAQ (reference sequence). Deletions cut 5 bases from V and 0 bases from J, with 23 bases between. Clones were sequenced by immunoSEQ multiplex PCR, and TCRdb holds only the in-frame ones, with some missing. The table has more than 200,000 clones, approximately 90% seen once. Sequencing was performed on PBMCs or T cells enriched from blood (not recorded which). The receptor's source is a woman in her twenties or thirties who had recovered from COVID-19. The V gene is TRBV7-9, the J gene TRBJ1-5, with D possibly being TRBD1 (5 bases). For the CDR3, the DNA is TGTGCCAGCAGCCTATCTAGGCGGGGGGAGACACCTAGCAATCAGCCCCAGCATTTT. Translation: CASSLSRRGETPSNQPQHF.